The rows below give T cell receptor beta chains drawn from one sample of a study of blood T cell repertoires in COVID-19. The repertoire was sequenced with immunoSEQ multiplex PCR; TCRdb's copy has only in-frame clones and lacks some. This sample has fewer than 80,000 clones; about 85% occur once, and the top ten carry 9.1%. The material sequenced was peripheral blood. These receptors were taken from a human donor in a cohort sampled during active COVID-19. The conserved cysteine and the conserved F or W are not part of the CDR3 here. The order of the fields is J gene, V gene, CDR3 protein.

>TRBJ1-1|TRBV3-1/TRBV3-2
ASSQTDRNTEAF
>TRBJ1-1|TRBV21-1
ASSGQGNTEAF
>TRBJ1-3|TRBV19
ASSSGQGADTIY
>TRBJ2-7|TRBV29-1
SVEARDYEQY
>TRBJ2-1|TRBV7-2
ASSSGQGSRGEQF
>TRBJ2-2|TRBV11-2
AILAGENTGELF
>TRBJ2-3|TRBV10-3
AISGGDNGGTDTQY
>TRBJ2-3|TRBV4-1
ASSQAGGGARNTQY
>TRBJ1-1|TRBV5-1
ASSPGTGGHTEAF
>TRBJ1-2|TRBV6-6
ASSPSTGRFSSNYGYT
>TRBJ2-3|TRBV4-2
ASSLPSRGDTQY
>TRBJ1-2|TRBV5-4
ASSVRQGATYGYT
>TRBJ2-7|TRBV5-6
ASSLGLAGGSYEQY
>TRBJ2-1|TRBV9
ASSVEPRGTSTKSSYNEQF